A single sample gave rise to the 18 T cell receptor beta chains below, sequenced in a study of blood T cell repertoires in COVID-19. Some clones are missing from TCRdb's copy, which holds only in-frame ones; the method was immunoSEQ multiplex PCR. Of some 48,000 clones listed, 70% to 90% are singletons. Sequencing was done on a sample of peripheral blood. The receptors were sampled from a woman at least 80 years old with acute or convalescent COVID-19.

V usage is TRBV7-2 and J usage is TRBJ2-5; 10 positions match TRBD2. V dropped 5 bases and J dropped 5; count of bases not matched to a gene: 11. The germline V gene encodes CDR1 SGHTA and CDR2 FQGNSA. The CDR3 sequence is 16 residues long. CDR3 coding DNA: TGTGCCAGCAGCGAAGTTAGAGCGGGGGGGCGGGAGACCCAGTACTTC. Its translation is CASSEVRAGGRETQYF. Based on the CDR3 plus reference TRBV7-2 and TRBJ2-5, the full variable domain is GAGVSQSPSNKVTEKGKDVELRCDPISGHTALYWYRQSLGQGLEFLIYFQGNSAPDKSGLPSDRFSAERTGGSVSTLTIQRTQQEDSAVYLCASSEVRAGGRETQYFGPGTRLLVL.

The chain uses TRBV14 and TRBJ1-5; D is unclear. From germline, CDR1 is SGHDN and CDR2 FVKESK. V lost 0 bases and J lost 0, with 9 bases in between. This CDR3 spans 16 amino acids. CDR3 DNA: TGTGCCAGCAGCCAAGATCAGAGGTATAGCAATCAGCCCCAGCATTTT. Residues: CASSQDQRYSNQPQHF.

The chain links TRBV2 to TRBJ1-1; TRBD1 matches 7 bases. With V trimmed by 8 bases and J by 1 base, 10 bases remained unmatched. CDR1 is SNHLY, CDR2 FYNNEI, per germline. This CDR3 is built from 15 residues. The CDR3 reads CASGARQGPNTEAFF. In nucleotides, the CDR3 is TGTGCCAGCGGCGCAAGACAGGGCCCGAACACTGAAGCTTTCTTT.

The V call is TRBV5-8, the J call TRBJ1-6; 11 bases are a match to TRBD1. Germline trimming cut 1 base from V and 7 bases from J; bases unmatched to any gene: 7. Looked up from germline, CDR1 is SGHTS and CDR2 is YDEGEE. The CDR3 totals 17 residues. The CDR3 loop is CASSLPWDRGGNSPLHF. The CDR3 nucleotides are TGTGCCAGCAGCTTGCCGTGGGACAGGGGGGGAAATTCACCCCTCCACTTT.

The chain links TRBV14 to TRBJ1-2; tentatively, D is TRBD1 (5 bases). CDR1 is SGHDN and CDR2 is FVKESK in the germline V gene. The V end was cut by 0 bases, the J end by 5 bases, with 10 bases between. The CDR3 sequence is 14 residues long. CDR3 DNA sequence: TGTGCCAGCAGCCAAGAGGAACGGGGGTATGGCTACACCTTC. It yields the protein CASSQEERGYGYTF.

The CDR3 DNA is TGTGCCATCCTCAAACCCCCCCAGGAGCAGTTCTTC. Its translation is CAILKPPQEQFF. This chain joins TRBV28 and TRBJ2-1; D not resolved. The CDR3 is made up of 12 amino acids. V was clipped by 10 bases and J by 10 bases, with 17 bases between them. Germline-derived CDR1 and CDR2 are MDHEN and SYDVKM.

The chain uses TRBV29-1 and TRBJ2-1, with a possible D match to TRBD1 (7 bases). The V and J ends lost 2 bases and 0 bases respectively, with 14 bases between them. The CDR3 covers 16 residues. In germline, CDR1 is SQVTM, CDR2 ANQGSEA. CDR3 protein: CSVELARGVSYNEQFF. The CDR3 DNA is TGCAGCGTTGAATTGGCCAGGGGGGTCTCCTACAATGAGCAGTTCTTC.

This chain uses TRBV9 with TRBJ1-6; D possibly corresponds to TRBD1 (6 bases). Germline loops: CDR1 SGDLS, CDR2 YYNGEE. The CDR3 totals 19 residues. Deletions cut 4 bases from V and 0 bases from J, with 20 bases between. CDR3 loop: CASSIGGARGSSYNSPLHF. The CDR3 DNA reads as TGTGCCAGCAGCATTGGGGGGGCTCGGGGTAGCTCCTATAATTCACCCCTCCACTTT.

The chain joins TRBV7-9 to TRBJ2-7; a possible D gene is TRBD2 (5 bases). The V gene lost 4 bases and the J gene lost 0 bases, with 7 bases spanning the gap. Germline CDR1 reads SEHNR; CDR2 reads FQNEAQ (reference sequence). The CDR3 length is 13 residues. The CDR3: CASSSGNSYEQYF. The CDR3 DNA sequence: TGTGCCAGCAGCTCCGGGAACTCCTACGAGCAGTACTTC.

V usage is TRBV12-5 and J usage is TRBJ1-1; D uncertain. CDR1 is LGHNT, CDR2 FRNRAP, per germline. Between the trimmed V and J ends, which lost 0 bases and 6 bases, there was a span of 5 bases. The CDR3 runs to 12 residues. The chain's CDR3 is CASGLVLSEAFF. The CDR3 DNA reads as TGTGCTAGTGGTTTGGTACTATCTGAAGCTTTCTTT.

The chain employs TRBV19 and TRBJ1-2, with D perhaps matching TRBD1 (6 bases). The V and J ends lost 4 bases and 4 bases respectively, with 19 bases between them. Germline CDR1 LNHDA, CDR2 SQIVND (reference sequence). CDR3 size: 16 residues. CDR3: CASSTLPWGGGYGYTF. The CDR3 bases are TGTGCCAGTAGTACCCTTCCTTGGGGAGGGGGCTATGGCTACACCTTC.

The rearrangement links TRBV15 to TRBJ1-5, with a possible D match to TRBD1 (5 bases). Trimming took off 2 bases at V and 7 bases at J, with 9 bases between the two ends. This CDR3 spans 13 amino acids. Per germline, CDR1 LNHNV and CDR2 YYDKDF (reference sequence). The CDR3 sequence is CATSRSGGQPQHF. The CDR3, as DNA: TGTGCCACCAGCAGATCTGGGGGGCAGCCCCAGCATTTT. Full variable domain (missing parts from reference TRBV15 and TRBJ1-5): DAMVIQNPRYQVTQFGKPVTLSCSQTLNHNVMYWYQQKSSQAPKLLFHYYDKDFNNEADTPDNFQSRRPNTSFCFLDIRSPGLGDTAMYLCATSRSGGQPQHFGDGTRLSIL.

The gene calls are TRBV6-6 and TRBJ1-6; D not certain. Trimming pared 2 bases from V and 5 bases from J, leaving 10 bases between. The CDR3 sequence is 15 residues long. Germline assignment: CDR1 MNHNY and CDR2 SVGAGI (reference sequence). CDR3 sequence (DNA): TGTGCCAGCAGTTACCAAGACAACGATAATTCACCCCTCCACTTT. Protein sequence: CASSYQDNDNSPLHF.

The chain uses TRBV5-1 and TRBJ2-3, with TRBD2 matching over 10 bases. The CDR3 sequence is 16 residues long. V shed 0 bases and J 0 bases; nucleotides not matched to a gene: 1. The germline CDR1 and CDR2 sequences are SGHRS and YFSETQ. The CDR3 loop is CASSLALAGSTDTQYF. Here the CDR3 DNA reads TGCGCCAGCAGCTTGGCACTAGCGGGGAGCACAGATACGCAGTATTTT.

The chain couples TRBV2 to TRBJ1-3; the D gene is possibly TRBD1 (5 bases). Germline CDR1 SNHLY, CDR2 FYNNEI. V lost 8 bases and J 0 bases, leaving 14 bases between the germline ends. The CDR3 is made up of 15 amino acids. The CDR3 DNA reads TGTGCCAGCCGTAAGACAGACAACTCTGGAAACACCATATATTTT. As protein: CASRKTDNSGNTIYF. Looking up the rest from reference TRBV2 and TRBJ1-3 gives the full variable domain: EPEVTQTPSHQVTQMGQEVILRCVPISNHLYFYWYRQILGQKVEFLVSFYNNEISEKSEIFDDQFSVERPDGSNFTLKIRSTKLEDSAMYFCASRKTDNSGNTIYFGEGSWLTVV.

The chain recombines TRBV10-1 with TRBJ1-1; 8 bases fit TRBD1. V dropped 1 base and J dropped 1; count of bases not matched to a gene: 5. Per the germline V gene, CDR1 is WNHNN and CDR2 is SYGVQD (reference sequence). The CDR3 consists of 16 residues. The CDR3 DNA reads TGCGCCAGCAGTGAGTGCAGGGGGCATGAGAACACTGAAGCTTTCTTT. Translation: CASSECRGHENTEAFF.

The CDR3 is CASSLGQGPSYEQYF. DNA for the CDR3: TGTGCCAGCAGCTTGGGGCAGGGGCCCTCCTACGAGCAGTACTTC. The V call is TRBV5-5, the J call TRBJ2-7, with D perhaps TRBD1 (6 bases). V lost 0 bases and J 0 bases, leaving 10 bases between the germline ends. The germline CDR1 and CDR2 sequences are SGHKS and YYEKEE (reference sequence). The CDR3 length is 15 residues.

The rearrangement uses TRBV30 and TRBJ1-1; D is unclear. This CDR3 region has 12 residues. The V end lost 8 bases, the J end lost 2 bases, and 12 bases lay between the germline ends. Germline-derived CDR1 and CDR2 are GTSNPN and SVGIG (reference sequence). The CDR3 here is CALQVVNTEAFF. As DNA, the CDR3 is TGTGCCCTGCAGGTTGTCAACACTGAAGCTTTCTTT.